The clone carrying this T cell receptor beta chain was seen a handful of times. MiXCR was run by TCRdb on the 5' RACE reads, yielding one entry per CDR3 protein. Of a few hundred thousand distinct CDR3 sequences detected, over 25% appear once; the ten largest clones hold about 13%. Germline V CDR1 and CDR2: SNHLY, FYNNEI. The CDR3 runs to 14 residues. V shed 4 bases and J 3 bases; nucleotides not matched to a gene: 2. The data were taken from a study of T-cell memory formation after mild COVID-19. The rearrangement joins TRBV2 to TRBJ2-3, with 9 bases lining up with TRBD1. The sequence was obtained from an adult woman who had mild COVID-19 (a few samples of this study predate the infection). Cell type and time point are not known. What was sequenced was PBMCs or a T cell subset sorted from them (not recorded which). CDR3 sequence: CASSAQGATDTQYF. CDR3 bases: TGTGCCAGCAGTGCACAGGGGGCAACAGATACGCAGTATTTT. The full variable domain, its missing parts supplied by reference TRBV2 and TRBJ2-3, is EPEVTQTPSHQVTQMGQEVILRCVPISNHLYFYWYRQILGQKVEFLVSFYNNEISEKSEIFDDQFSVERPDGSNFTLKIRSTKLEDSAMYFCASSAQGATDTQYFGPGTRLTVL.